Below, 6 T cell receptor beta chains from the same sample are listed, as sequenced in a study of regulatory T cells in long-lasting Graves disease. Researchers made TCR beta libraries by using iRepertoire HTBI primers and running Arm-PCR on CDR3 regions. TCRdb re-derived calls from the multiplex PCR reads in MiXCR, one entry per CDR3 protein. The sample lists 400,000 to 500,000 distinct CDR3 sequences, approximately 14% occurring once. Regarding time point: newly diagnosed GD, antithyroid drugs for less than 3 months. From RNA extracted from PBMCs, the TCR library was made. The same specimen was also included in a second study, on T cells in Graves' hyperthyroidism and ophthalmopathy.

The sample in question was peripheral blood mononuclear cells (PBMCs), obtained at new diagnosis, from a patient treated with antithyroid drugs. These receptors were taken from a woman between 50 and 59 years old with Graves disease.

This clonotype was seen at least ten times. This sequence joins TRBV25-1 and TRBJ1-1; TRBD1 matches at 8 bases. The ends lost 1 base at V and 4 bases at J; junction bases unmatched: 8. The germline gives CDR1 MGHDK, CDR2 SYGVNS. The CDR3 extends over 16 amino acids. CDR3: CASSELGQGGSTEAFF. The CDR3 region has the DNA TGTGCCAGCAGTGAATTAGGACAGGGTGGTAGCACTGAAGCTTTCTTT.

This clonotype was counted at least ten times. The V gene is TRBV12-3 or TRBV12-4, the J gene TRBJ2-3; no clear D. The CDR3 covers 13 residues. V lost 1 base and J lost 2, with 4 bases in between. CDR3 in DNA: TGTGCCAGCAGTTTAGAGGACACAGATACGCAGTATTTT. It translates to CASSLEDTDTQYF.

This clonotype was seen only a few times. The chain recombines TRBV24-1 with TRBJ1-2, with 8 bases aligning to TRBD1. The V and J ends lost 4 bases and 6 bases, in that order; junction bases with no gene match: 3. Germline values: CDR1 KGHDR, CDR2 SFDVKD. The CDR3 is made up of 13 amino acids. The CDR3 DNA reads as TGTGCCACCAGTGAATGGACAGGGAATGGCTACACCTTC. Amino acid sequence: CATSEWTGNGYTF.

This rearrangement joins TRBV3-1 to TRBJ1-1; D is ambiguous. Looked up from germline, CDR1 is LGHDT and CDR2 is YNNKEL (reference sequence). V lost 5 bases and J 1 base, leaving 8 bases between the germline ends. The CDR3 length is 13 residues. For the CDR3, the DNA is TGTGCCAGCAGCGACCGCCCGAACACTGAAGCTTTCTTT. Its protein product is CASSDRPNTEAFF.

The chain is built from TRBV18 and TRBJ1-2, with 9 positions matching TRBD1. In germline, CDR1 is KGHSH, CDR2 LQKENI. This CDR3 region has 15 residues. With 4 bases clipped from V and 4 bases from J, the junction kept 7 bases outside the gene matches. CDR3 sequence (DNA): TGTGCCAGCTCACTAGGACAGGGGACGGTCTATGGCTACACCTTC. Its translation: CASSLGQGTVYGYTF.

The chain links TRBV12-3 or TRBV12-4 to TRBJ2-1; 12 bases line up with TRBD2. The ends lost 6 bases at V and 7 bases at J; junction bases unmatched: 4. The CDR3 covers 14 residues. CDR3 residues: CASRWTSGMNEQFF. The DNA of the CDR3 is TGTGCCAGCAGATGGACTAGCGGGATGAATGAGCAGTTCTTC.